This entry features one T cell receptor beta chain sequence. Sequencing was performed with immunoSEQ multiplex PCR; in TCRdb, only in-frame clones are kept and a portion is missing. The table lists about 160,000 clones, 82% of them singletons. This entry is derived from a study of blood T cell repertoires in COVID-19. Study as a whole: Acute-phase and convalescent COVID-19 samples originated in the United States, Italy and Spain.

V was trimmed by 3 bases and J by 5 bases, leaving 9 bases between them. The CDR3 has 13 residues. Germline V lookup: CDR1 SGHNT, CDR2 YYREEE (reference sequence). Those who participated ranged in age from about 18 to 89 years and resided in 24 US areas. Participants had their cohort set by participant-reported clinical history. Recovered participants had two consecutive negative NP/OP PCR tests, healthcare professional clearance, or symptom resolution. This chain uses TRBV5-4 with TRBJ2-1; D not resolved. The sample comprised PBMCs or T cells enriched from blood (not recorded which). This clonotype originated in a man in his fifties or sixties who had recovered from COVID-19. The CDR3 protein is CASSYTTNNEQFF. The CDR3 DNA reads as TGTGCCAGCAGCTACACAACTAACAATGAGCAGTTCTTC.